This TCR beta chain appears in the sequencing data of a study of tumor-infiltrating lymphocytes in primary liver carcinoma. Priming with a constant-region primer yielded TCR beta cDNA from 400 to 550 ng total RNA. Three nested multiplex PCR rounds of slightly modified ARM-PCR generated TCR beta libraries. Running roughly 10 cycles apiece, the first two PCR rounds relied on TRBV1-TRBV30 forward primers together with a C-beta reverse primer. One entry per CDR3 protein results from TCRdb running MiXCR on the multiplex PCR reads. The sample lists tens of thousands of distinct CDR3 sequences, over 70% occurring once. This CDR3 is 14 amino acids long. Germline V lookup: CDR1 SGHAT, CDR2 FQNNGV. Study-wide findings and caveats: Blood's top-250-clone fraction was significantly lower than that of tumors (p = 0.039).

From unsorted bulk tissue weighing roughly 17-32 mg, DNA and RNA were co-extracted. Patients underwent surgical resection for primary liver carcinoma. Comment on this clonotype: Its specificity is unknown.

The TCR was taken from a man aged 40-49 years with primary liver carcinoma and hepatitis B virus infection. J is TRBJ2-1 and V is TRBV11-2; no clear D. Material: liver tumor tissue from sampling region 3. Noted subset: tumor region T3, left-lateral pole. The CDR3 DNA reads as TGTTCCGGCTCCAACCGGCATGGCCACAATGAGCAGTTCTTC. Protein: CSGSNRHGHNEQFF.